Here is one TCR beta chain with its context. Its antigen is still unknown. No per-base quality is available; no much larger clone lies one base away. This specimen belongs to a study of CD8 T cells in ankylosing spondylitis (dated by TCRdb to about 2017). Looking at the study overall: To find TCR variants linked to disease, the study profiled T cell receptor beta repertoires in ankylosing spondylitis patients and healthy donors. In total, the full study cohort was made up of 85 to 140 healthy donors and about two dozen ankylosing spondylitis patients. Peripheral blood samples were taken, and synovial fluid was additionally collected from ankylosing spondylitis patients. The paper as a whole reports these results and caveats: Some of the motif variants had been reported before in the synovial fluid and blood of reactive arthritis patients, a finding that suggests common disease-initiation mechanisms. A TCR beta motif of fewer than 10 highly homologous amino acid variants appeared characteristic of blood from ankylosing spondylitis patients. Significant enrichment of the disease-linked clones was reported in matched synovial fluid samples from ankylosing spondylitis patients. A CD8+ phenotype was shown by the disease-linked clones, which were found at relatively low frequencies in peripheral blood.

The sample was run on an Illumina HiSeq 2500. TCR beta libraries were prepared by quantitative 5'-RACE with molecular barcodes. As for how the authors treated the data: To identify disease-linked TCR variants, a new computational method was used, one built on a probabilistic model of VDJ rearrangement. TCRdb reran the public reads through fastp at Q25 and MiXCR, keeping productive beta chains. Here each entry gathers all rows of one CDR3 protein and keeps the most common genes and DNA. The V and J calls follow TCRdb's processing rather than the paper's. The sample records a few hundred thousand distinct CDR3 sequences, 12% of which are singletons. Under 7.5% of the sample rests with the top ten. The CDR3 has 17 amino acids, counting the end cysteine and phenylalanine. Solely the CDR3 DNA is kept, with 51 bases framed from the first base. Per the germline V gene, SGHAT is the CDR1 and FQNNGV is the CDR2. Trimming leaves V shorter by 1 base and J shorter by 8 bases, with the junction holding 13 bases beyond the gene matches.

The sequencing input was blood, either unsorted or a sorted T cell fraction (not recorded which). The receptor was isolated from a male donor with ankylosing spondylitis. This sequence uses TRBV11-2 and TRBJ2-1, with 8 junctional bases fitting TRBD2. The sequence in DNA is TGTGCCAGCAGCTTAGCTTCGAGCGGGAGAAAAAGCGATGAGCAGTTCTTC. The translation is CASSLASSGRKSDEQFF.